Listed below are T cell receptor beta chains from one sample, sequenced in a study of shared clonotypes between healthy human individuals. Sequencing used immunoSEQ multiplex PCR; TCRdb keeps in-frame clones, though not all of them. Of about 2.1 million clones in the sample, around 93% are singletons; the top ten hold under 2%. Sequencing was performed on naive CD8+ T cells from PBMCs. The receptor set was obtained from a man aged 18 to 35 in good health. Some clones in this sample may be carry-over from other donors' samples. CDR3s include the opening cysteine and the closing phenylalanine or tryptophan. The D gene is left open where the match is weak. Some rows mark clone size as missing; the rest say once, few, many or name a class of expanded clone.

clone_size,d_call,j_call,v_call,cdr3_nt,cdr3_aa
.,.,TRBJ2-6,TRBV10-3,TGTGCCATCAGCTACGGGATTAGTTTATCTGGGGCCAACGTCCTGACTTTC,CAISYGISLSGANVLTF
once,TRBD2,TRBJ2-7,TRBV7-8,TGTGCCAGCAACGAAGACAGTAATAGCGGGATTTCCTACGAGCAGTACTTC,CASNEDSNSGISYEQYF
.,.,TRBJ1-1,TRBV9,TGTGCCAGCAGCGAGGGAGGGGGAAGGAACACTGAAGCTTTCTTT,CASSEGGGRNTEAFF
.,TRBD2,TRBJ2-1,TRBV27,TGTGCCAGCAGTTTATTACTAGCGGGAAACAATGAGCAGTTCTTC,CASSLLLAGNNEQFF
.,.,TRBJ1-4,TRBV10-2,TGCGCCAGCAGTGGCGCAGGGAGGGGGGCAGGAGAAAAACTGTTTTTT,CASSGAGRGAGEKLFF
.,.,TRBJ2-4,TRBV5-1,TGCGCCAGCAGCTCGGAAGGGGGGCTCCTAGCCAAAAACATTCAGTACTTC,CASSSEGGLLAKNIQYF
.,.,TRBJ1-2,TRBV7-9,TGTGCCAGCAGCTCCGAGGACATCAACTATGGCTACACCTTC,CASSSEDINYGYTF
.,.,TRBJ2-6,TRBV9,TGTGCCACCCGTAGGTCTGGGGCCAACGTCCTGACTTTC,CATRRSGANVLTF
.,TRBD2,TRBJ2-1,TRBV28,TGTGCCAGCAGTTCCAGGCGGGAGTTGATTTTCAATGAGCAGTTCTTC,CASSSRRELIFNEQFF
.,TRBD1,TRBJ2-1,TRBV9,TGTGCCAGCAGCGTATCTCGTTTTGTAGGGGGCGGTTCCTACAATGAGCAGTTCTTC,CASSVSRFVGGGSYNEQFF
.,TRBD1,TRBJ1-5,TRBV7-9,TGTGCCAGCAGCTTAGGTCGAACAGGGGAGATATCGCAGCCCCAGCATTTT,CASSLGRTGEISQPQHF
.,.,TRBJ2-2,TRBV7-9,TGTGCCAGCAGCCCGGCCGAGGCCCCCCTGAACACCGGGGAGCTGTTTTTT,CASSPAEAPLNTGELFF
.,TRBD1,TRBJ2-1,TRBV9,TGTGCCAGCAGCGTAGTAACAGGGGGGAATGAGCAGTTCTTC,CASSVVTGGNEQFF
.,TRBD1,TRBJ2-7,TRBV5-6,TGTGCCAGCAGCTTGGGGGACAGGGGGTACGAGCAGTACTTC,CASSLGDRGYEQYF
.,.,TRBJ2-2,TRBV25-1,TGTGCCAGCAGTGAACAGGGGGGTACCGGGGAGCTGTTTTTT,CASSEQGGTGELFF
few,.,TRBJ1-5,TRBV7-9,TGTGCCAGCACGGCAAGCAATCAGCCCCAGCATTTT,CASTASNQPQHF
.,.,TRBJ2-5,TRBV9,TGTGCCAGCAGCGGGGGACTCTCGCCGACCCAGTACTTC,CASSGGLSPTQYF
.,TRBD2,TRBJ2-3,TRBV27,TGTGCCACTCAGCGACTAGCGGGAAAGGATACGCAGTATTTT,CATQRLAGKDTQYF
.,.,TRBJ2-7,TRBV21-1,TGTGCCAGCAGCAAAGCGGCCAGGGTGGAGGGACTAGCGGGTATGACCCCCCGCGAGCAGTACTTC,CASSKAARVEGLAGMTPREQYF
.,.,TRBJ2-7,TRBV6-5,TGTGCCAGCAGTGATAGGGGACGCTCCTACGAGCAGTACTTC,CASSDRGRSYEQYF
.,TRBD2,TRBJ2-1,TRBV6-6,TGTGCCAGCAGTTACAAGGCGGGAGGCTTTTTCAATGAGCAGTTCTTC,CASSYKAGGFFNEQFF
once,.,TRBJ2-5,TRBV11-2,TGTGCCAGCAGCTTCCCGAAAGGGGGAGTAAGGGAGACCCAGTACTTC,CASSFPKGGVRETQYF
.,.,TRBJ2-7,TRBV5-4,TGTGCCAGCAGCTTGGGGGGGTCAATGGACGAGAGAATCTACGAGCAGTACTTC,CASSLGGSMDERIYEQYF
.,.,TRBJ2-7,TRBV5-1,TGCGCCAGTCGACCCCGGGACGGAAGTTACGAGCAGTACTTC,CASRPRDGSYEQYF
.,.,TRBJ1-2,TRBV27,TGTGCCAGCAGTTTCCGCGAGGCGGGGTACTATGGCTACACCTTC,CASSFREAGYYGYTF
once,.,TRBJ2-7,TRBV5-6,TGTGCCAGCAGCTCCCTAGCCTTTTCCTACGAGCAGTACTTC,CASSSLAFSYEQYF
.,TRBD2,TRBJ2-2,TRBV9,TGTGCCAGCAGCGATCGACTAGCGGGGGGCACCGGGGAGCTGTTTTTT,CASSDRLAGGTGELFF
once,.,TRBJ2-1,TRBV6-4,TGTGCCAGCAGTGACGGTCTGTACAATGAGCAGTTCTTC,CASSDGLYNEQFF
.,TRBD1,TRBJ1-2,TRBV13,TGTGCCAGCAGTCCACAGGGGTCCTATGGCTACACCTTC,CASSPQGSYGYTF
.,.,TRBJ1-2,TRBV9,TGTGCCAGCAGCGTAGTGGACGGAGCGGGCAATAATGGCTACACCTTC,CASSVVDGAGNNGYTF
once,TRBD1,TRBJ1-5,TRBV27,TGTGCCAGCAGGCCTGACAGGGGAAACAATCAGCCCCAGCATTTT,CASRPDRGNNQPQHF
.,.,TRBJ2-7,TRBV27,TGTGCCAGCAGTTTATACGAGCAGTACTTC,CASSLYEQYF
once,TRBD2,TRBJ2-7,TRBV9,TGTGCCAGCAGCATCTCGGGAGGAGCCTACGAGCAGTACTTC,CASSISGGAYEQYF
.,.,TRBJ2-1,TRBV19,TGTGCCAGTAGTATAGGGCTTGGGGGGTTGGGTGAGCAGTTCTTC,CASSIGLGGLGEQFF
.,TRBD2,TRBJ2-7,TRBV9,TGTGCCAGCAGTATGGGACTAGCGGGAGTGGGGCCGCAATTTTACGAGCAGTACTTC,CASSMGLAGVGPQFYEQYF
.,TRBD1,TRBJ1-1,TRBV9,TGTGCCAGCAGCGTAGGACAGGGTACTGAGGCTTTCTTT,CASSVGQGTEAFF
.,.,TRBJ2-1,TRBV10-3,TGTGCCATCAGCCCTTACAATGAGCAGTTCTTC,CAISPYNEQFF
.,.,TRBJ2-7,TRBV7-9,TGTGCCAGCAGCTTAGCAATCTTTGGGAGCGTTAACTACGAGCAGTACTTC,CASSLAIFGSVNYEQYF
.,.,TRBJ1-3,TRBV9,TGTGCCAGCAGCGTAGTTGAAGTTGGAAACACCATATATTTT,CASSVVEVGNTIYF
.,.,TRBJ1-1,TRBV7-3,TGTGCCAGCAGCCACCTAACTAGGGCGGGTATCACTGAAGCTTTCTTT,CASSHLTRAGITEAFF
.,.,TRBJ2-5,TRBV11-1,TGTGCCAGCAGCTCCCACTCGTCGCTCCAAGAGACCCAGTACTTC,CASSSHSSLQETQYF
.,.,TRBJ1-5,TRBV5-6,TGTGCCAGCAGCCTCAACCCACGGCAGCCCCAGCATTTT,CASSLNPRQPQHF
.,TRBD1,TRBJ2-5,TRBV11-2,TGTGCCAGCAGCTCGGTTCAGAGGATAACAGGGGGCCAAGAGACCCAGTACTTC,CASSSVQRITGGQETQYF
few,.,TRBJ1-5,TRBV19,TGTGCCAGTAGTGGGGGGAAGAGTCAGCCCCAGCATTTT,CASSGGKSQPQHF
.,.,TRBJ2-7,TRBV28,TGTGCCAGCAGTTTATCGGGGGTCCCCTACGAGCAGTACTTC,CASSLSGVPYEQYF
.,.,TRBJ2-1,TRBV29-1,TGCAGCGTACCTACTAGTGATGAGCAGTTCTTC,CSVPTSDEQFF
.,TRBD2,TRBJ2-5,TRBV7-3,TGTGCCAGCAGCTTATACGGGACTAGCGGGCAAGAGACCCAGTACTTC,CASSLYGTSGQETQYF
once,TRBD1,TRBJ2-5,TRBV28,TGTGCCAGCAGCGAAAGACAGGGGGACGAGACCCAGTACTTC,CASSERQGDETQYF
.,.,TRBJ2-1,TRBV27,TGTGCCAGCAGTTTCCAAGCGGATGAACCGTTCTTC,CASSFQADEPFF
.,TRBD2,TRBJ2-5,TRBV19,TGTGCCAGTAGTATAGACTCACTAGCGGGAGAGACCCAGTACTTC,CASSIDSLAGETQYF
.,.,TRBJ2-6,TRBV7-9,TGTGCCAGCAGCGAAACTTCCATTTTGGGGGCCAACGTCCTGACTTTC,CASSETSILGANVLTF
.,.,TRBJ1-5,TRBV2,TGTGCCAGCAGTGTTGAGCCGGGGGGTCAGCCCCAGCATTTT,CASSVEPGGQPQHF
.,TRBD1,TRBJ2-1,TRBV11-2,TGTGCCAGCAGCTTAAGACAGGGTGGGAATGGTCGGTTCTTC,CASSLRQGGNGRFF
.,TRBD2,TRBJ2-2,TRBV5-6,TGTGCCAGCAGCCCTAGCGGGAGGAGGAGAACCGGGGAGCTGTTTTTT,CASSPSGRRRTGELFF
.,.,TRBJ2-5,TRBV7-9,TGTGCCAGCAGCAGCCTTTTGGGGGGAGAGACCCAGTACTTC,CASSSLLGGETQYF
once,.,TRBJ1-3,TRBV6-5,TGTGCCAGCAGTTTCCTGGGCTCTGGAAACACCATATATTTT,CASSFLGSGNTIYF
.,TRBD2,TRBJ2-3,TRBV23-1,TGCGCCAGCAGTCCACGGACTAGCGGTAGCACAGATACGCAGTATTTT,CASSPRTSGSTDTQYF
once,.,TRBJ1-4,TRBV6-5,TGTGCCAGCAGTTACGGGGGGTCAGATGAAAAACTGTTTTTT,CASSYGGSDEKLFF